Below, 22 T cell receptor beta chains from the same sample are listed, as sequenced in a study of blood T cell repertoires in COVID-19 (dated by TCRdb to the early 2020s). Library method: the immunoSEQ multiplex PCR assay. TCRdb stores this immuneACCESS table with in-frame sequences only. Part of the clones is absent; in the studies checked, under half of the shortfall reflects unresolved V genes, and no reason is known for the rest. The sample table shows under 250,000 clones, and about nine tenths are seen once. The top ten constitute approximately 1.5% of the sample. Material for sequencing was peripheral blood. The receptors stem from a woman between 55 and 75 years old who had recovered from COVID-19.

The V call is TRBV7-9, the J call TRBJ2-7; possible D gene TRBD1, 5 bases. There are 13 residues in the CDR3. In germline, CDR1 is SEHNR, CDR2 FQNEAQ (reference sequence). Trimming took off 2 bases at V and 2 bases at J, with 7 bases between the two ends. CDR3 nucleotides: TGTGCCAGCAGCTTAACACAGGCCTACGAGCAGTACTTC. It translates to CASSLTQAYEQYF.

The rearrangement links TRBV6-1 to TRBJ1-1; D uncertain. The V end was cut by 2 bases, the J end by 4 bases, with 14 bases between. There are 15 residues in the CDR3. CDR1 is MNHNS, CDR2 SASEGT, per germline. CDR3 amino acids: CASSESPGAGTEAFF. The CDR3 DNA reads TGTGCCAGCAGTGAATCACCCGGAGCGGGCACTGAAGCTTTCTTT.

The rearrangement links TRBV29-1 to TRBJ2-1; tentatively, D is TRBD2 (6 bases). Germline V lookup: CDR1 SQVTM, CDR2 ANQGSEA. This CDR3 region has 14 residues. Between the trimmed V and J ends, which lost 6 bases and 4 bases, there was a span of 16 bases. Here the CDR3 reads CSVSQSGGYNEQFF. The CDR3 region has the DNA TGCAGCGTCTCCCAGAGTGGGGGGTACAATGAGCAGTTCTTC.

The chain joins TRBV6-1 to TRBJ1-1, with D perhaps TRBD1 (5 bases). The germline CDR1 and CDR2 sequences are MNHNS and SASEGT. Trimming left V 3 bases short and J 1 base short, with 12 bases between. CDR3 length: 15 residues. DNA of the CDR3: TGTGCCAGCAGTGAGCTGACAGCACCGAACACTGAAGCTTTCTTT. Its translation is CASSELTAPNTEAFF.

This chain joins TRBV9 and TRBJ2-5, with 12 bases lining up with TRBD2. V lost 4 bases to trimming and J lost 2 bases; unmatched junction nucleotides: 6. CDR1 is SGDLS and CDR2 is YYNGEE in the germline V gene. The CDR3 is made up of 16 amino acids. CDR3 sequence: CASSSRLAGAQETQYF. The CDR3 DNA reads TGTGCCAGCAGCTCCCGACTAGCGGGGGCTCAAGAGACCCAGTACTTC.

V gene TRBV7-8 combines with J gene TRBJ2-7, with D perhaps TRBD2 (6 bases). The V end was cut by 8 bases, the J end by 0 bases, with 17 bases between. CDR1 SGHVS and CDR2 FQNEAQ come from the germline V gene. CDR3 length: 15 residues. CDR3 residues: CASFRVAGPSYEQYF. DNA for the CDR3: TGTGCCAGCTTCAGGGTGGCGGGGCCCTCCTACGAGCAGTACTTC.

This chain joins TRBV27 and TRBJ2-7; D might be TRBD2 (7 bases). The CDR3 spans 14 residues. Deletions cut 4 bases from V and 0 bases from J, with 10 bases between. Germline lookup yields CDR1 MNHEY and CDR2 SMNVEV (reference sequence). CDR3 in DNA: TGTGCCAGCAGTTGGGGGGGCTCCTCCTACGAGCAGTACTTC. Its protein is CASSWGGSSYEQYF.

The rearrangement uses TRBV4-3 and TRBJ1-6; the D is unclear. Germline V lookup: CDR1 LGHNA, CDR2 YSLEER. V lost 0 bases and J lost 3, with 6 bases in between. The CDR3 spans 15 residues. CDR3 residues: CASSQDTGYNSPLHF. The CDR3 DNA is TGCGCCAGCAGCCAAGATACCGGCTATAATTCACCCCTCCACTTT.

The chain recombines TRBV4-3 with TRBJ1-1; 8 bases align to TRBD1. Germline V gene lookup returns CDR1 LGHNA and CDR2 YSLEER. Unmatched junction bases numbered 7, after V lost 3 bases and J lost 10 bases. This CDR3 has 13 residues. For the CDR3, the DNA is TGCGCCAGCAGCCAGCTTAGGACAGGGAGAGCTTTCTTT. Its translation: CASSQLRTGRAFF.

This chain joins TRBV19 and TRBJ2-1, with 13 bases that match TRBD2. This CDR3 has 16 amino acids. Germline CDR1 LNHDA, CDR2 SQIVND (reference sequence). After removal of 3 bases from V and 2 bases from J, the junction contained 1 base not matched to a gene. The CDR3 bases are TGTGCCAGTAGTATCGGACTAGCGGGGGCCTACAATGAGCAGTTCTTC. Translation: CASSIGLAGAYNEQFF.

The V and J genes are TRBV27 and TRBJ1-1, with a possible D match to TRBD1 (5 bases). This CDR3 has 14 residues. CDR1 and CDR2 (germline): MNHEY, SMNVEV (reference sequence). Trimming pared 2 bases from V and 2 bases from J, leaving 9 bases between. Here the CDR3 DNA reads TGTGCCAGCAGTTTAAGACAGCTAAACACTGAAGCTTTCTTT. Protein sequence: CASSLRQLNTEAFF.

CDR3 sequence: CASRDRSSGNTIYF. CDR3 sequence (DNA): TGTGCCAGCAGGGACAGGTCCTCTGGAAACACCATATATTTT. The chain has TRBV6-5 and TRBJ1-3, with 7 bases identical to TRBD1. This CDR3 comprises 14 residues. CDR1 MNHEY and CDR2 SVGAGI come from the germline V gene. The V gene end was trimmed by 6 bases and the J gene end by 0 bases; junction bases not matched to a gene: 2.

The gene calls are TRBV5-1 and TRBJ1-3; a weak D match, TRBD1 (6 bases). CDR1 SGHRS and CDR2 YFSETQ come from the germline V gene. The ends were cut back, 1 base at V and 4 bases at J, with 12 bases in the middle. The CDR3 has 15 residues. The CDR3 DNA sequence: TGCGCCAGCAGCTTGTCGACAGGTGGGGGAAACACCATATATTTT. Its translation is CASSLSTGGGNTIYF.

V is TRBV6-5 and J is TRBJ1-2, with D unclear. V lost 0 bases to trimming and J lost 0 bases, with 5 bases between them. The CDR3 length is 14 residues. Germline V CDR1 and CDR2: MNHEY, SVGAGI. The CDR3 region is CASSYSGANYGYTF. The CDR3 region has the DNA TGTGCCAGCAGTTACTCGGGAGCTAACTATGGCTACACCTTC.

CDR3 residues: CASSSDREEKLFF. The DNA for the CDR3 is TGTGCCAGCAGCAGCGACAGGGAAGAAAAACTGTTTTTT. The V call is TRBV21-1, the J call TRBJ1-4; the table's D call, TRBD1, has no DNA check behind it. TRBV21-1 is a pseudogene. The CDR3 extends over 13 amino acids.

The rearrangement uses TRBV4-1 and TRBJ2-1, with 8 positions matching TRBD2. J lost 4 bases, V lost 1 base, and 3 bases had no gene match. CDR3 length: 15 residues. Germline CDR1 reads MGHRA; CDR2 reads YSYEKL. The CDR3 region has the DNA TGCGCCAGCAGCCAAGCCGGGACTAGATACAATGAGCAGTTCTTC. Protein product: CASSQAGTRYNEQFF.

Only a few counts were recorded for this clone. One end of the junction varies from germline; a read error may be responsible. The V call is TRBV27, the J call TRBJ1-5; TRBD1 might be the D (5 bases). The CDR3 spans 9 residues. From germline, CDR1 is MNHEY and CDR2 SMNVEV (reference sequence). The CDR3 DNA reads TGCGCAGCAGGGCAGCCCCAGCATTTT. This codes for CAAGQPQHF.

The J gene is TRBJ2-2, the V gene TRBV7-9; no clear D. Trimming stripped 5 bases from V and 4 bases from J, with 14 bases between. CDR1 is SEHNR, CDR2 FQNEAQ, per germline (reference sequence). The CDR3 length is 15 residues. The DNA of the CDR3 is TGTGCCAGCAGCCCCTCCACATTTCTCACCGGGGAGCTGTTTTTT. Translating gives CASSPSTFLTGELFF.

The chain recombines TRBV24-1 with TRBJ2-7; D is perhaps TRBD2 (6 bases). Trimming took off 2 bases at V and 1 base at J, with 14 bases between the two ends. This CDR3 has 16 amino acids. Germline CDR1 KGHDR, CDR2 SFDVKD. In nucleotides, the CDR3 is TGTGCCACCAGTGATTCAAGCGGGCAGCATTCCTACGAGCAGTACTTC. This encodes CATSDSSGQHSYEQYF.

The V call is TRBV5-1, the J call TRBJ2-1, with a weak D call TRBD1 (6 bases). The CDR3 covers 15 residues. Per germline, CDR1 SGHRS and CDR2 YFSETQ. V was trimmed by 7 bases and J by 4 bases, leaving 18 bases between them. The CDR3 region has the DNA TGCGCCAGCTCCCTGATGGGGACAACTTACAATGAGCAGTTCTTC. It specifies CASSLMGTTYNEQFF.

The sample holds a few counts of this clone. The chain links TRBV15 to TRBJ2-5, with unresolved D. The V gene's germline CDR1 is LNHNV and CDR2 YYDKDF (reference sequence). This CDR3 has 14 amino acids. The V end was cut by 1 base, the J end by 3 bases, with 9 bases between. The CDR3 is CATSRAYGEETQYF. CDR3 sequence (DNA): TGTGCCACCAGCAGAGCGTACGGAGAAGAGACCCAGTACTTC.

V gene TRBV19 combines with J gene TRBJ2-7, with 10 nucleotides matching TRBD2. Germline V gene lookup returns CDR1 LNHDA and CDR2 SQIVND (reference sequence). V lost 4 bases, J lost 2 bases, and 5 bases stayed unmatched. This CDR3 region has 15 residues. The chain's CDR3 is CASSSSSGGTYEQYF. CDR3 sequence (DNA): TGTGCCAGTAGTAGCTCTAGCGGGGGCACCTACGAGCAGTACTTC. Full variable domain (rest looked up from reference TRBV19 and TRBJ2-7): DGGITQSPKYLFRKEGQNVTLSCEQNLNHDAMYWYRQDPGQGLRLIYYSQIVNDFQKGDIAEGYSVSREKKESFPLTVTSAQKNPTAFYLCASSSSSGGTYEQYFGPGTRLTVT.